This T cell receptor (beta chain) was recorded in a study of cytomegalovirus exposure and HLA in healthy donors. Study overall: In a previous analysis, 100 million to 140 million unique TCR beta sequences were found from 150 million to 200 million T cells.

This clone was counted between two and nine times. No antigen is known for it. Study results and limitations: Upon later analysis, TCR association rates were observed to vary by HLA locus, being highest for DRB1 and lowest for HLA-C. In a later analysis, around 18,000 TCR beta sequences were associated with HLA alleles at 0.05 false discovery rate.

J gave up 0 bases and V 5 bases, and 3 bases lay outside the gene matches. The germline gives CDR1 SGHVS, CDR2 FNYEAQ. This CDR3 has 17 residues. The study ran its PCR with 60 Vbeta and 13 Jbeta primers. The method was immunoSEQ multiplex PCR; TCRdb's version includes in-frame clones alone and lacks a portion of them. The table shows around 130,000 clones, with less than 85% occurring only once. The sequencing sample was made of PBMCs. The chain joins TRBV7-6 to TRBJ2-1; 14 positions agree with TRBD2. The sequence was collected from a man aged 35 to 55 in good health and CMV-seronegative. CDR3 loop: CASSQTSGGASYNEQFF. CDR3 coding DNA: TGTGCCAGCAGCCAGACTAGCGGGGGGGCCTCCTACAATGAGCAGTTCTTC.